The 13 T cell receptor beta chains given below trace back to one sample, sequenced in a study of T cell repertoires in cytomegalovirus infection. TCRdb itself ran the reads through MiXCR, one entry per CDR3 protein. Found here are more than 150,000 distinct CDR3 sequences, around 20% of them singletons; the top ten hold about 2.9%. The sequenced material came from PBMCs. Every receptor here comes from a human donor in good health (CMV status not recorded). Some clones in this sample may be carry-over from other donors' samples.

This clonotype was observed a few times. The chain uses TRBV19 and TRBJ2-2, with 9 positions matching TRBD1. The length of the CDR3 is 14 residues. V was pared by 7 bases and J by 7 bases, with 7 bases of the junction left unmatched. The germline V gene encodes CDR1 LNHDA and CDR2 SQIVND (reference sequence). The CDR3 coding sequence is TGTGCCAGTACCGCGACAGGGGGTGGCGGGGAGCTGTTTTTT. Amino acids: CASTATGGGGELFF.

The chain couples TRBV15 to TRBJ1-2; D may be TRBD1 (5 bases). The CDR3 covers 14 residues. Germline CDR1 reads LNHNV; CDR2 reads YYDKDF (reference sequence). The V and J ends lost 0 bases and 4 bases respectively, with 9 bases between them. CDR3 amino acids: CATSRDQGPYGYTF. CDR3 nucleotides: TGTGCCACCAGCAGAGATCAGGGACCCTATGGCTACACCTTC. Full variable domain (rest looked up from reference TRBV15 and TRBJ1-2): DAMVIQNPRYQVTQFGKPVTLSCSQTLNHNVMYWYQQKSSQAPKLLFHYYDKDFNNEADTPDNFQSRRPNTSFCFLDIRSPGLGDTAMYLCATSRDQGPYGYTFGSGTRLTVV.

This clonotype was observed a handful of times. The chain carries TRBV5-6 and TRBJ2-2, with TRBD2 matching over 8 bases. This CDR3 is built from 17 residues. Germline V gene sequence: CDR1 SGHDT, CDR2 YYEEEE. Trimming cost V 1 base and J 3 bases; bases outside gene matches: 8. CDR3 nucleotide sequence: TGTGCCAGCAGCTTGAGGCCAGCGGGAGCCCACACCGGGGAGCTGTTTTTT. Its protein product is CASSLRPAGAHTGELFF.

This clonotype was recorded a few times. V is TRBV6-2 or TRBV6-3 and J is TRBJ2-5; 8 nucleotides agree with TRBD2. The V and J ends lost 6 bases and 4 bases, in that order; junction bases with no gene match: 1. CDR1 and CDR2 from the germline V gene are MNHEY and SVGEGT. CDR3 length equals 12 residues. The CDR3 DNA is TGTGCCAGCAGCGGGGGGGCAGAGACCCAGTACTTC. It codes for CASSGGAETQYF.

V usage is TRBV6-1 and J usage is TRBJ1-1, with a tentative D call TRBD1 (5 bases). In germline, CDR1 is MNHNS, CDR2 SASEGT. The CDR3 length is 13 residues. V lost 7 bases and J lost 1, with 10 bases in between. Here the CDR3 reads CASTLQENTEAFF. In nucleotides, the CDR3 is TGTGCCAGCACCCTACAGGAGAACACTGAAGCTTTCTTT.

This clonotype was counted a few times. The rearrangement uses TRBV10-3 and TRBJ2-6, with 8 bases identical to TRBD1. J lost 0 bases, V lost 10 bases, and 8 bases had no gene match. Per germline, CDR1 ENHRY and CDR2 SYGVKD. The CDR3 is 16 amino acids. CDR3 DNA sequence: TGTGCCACTCGCCGGGACAGGAACTCTGGGGCCAACGTCCTGACTTTC. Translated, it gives CATRRDRNSGANVLTF.

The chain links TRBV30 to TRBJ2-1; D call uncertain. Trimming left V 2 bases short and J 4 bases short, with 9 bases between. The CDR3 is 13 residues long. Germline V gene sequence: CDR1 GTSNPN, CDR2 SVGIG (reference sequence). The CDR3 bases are TGTGCCTGGAGTCCCAGTGGGTACAATGAGCAGTTCTTC. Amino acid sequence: CAWSPSGYNEQFF.

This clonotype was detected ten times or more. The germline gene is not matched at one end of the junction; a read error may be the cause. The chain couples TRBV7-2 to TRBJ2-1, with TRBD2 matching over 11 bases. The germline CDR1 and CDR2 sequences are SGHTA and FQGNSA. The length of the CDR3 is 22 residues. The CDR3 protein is CASYLPSGRTLPASSIYNEQFF. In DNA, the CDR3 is TGTGCCAGCTACTTACCTAGCGGGAGGACTTTGCCAGCAAGTTCGATATACAACGAGCAGTTCTTC. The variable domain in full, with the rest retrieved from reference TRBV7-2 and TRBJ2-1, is GAGVSQSPSNKVTEKGKDVELRCDPISGHTALYWYRQSLGQGLEFLIYFQGNSAPDKSGLPSDRFSAERTGGSVSTLTIQRTQQEDSAVYLCASYLPSGRTLPASSIYNEQFFGPGTRLTVL.

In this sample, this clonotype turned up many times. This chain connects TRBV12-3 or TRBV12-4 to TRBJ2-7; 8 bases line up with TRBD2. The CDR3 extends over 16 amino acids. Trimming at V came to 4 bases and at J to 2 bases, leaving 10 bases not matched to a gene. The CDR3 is CASSSNLAGPTYEQYF. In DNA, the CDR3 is TGTGCCAGCAGTTCTAATTTAGCGGGACCTACCTACGAGCAGTACTTC.

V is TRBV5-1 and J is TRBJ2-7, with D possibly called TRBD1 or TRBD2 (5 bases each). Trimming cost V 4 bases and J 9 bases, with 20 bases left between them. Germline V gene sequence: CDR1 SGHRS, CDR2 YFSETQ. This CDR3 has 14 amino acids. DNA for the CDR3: TGCGCCAGCAGCAGGGACCTCACCGCCCGAGCGCAGTACTTC. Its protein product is CASSRDLTARAQYF.

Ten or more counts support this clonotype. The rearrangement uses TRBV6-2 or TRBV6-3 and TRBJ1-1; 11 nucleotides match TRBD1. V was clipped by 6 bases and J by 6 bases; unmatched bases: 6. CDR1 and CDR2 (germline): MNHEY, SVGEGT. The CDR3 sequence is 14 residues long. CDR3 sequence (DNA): TGTGCCAGCAGCCGGTCGGACAGGGGGCCTGAAGCTTTCTTT. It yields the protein CASSRSDRGPEAFF.

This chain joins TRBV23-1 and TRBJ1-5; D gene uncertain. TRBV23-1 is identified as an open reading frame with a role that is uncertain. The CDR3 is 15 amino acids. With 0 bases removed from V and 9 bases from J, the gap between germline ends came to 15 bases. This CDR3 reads CASSQSFHRGRPQHF. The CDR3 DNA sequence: TGCGCCAGCAGTCAATCTTTCCACCGCGGGAGGCCCCAGCATTTT.

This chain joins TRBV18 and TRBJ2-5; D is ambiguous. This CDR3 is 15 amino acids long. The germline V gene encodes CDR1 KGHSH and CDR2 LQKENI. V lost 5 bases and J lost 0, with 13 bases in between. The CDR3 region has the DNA TGTGCCAGCTCATCCCAACCTCAGTACCAAGAGACCCAGTACTTC. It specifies CASSSQPQYQETQYF.